This T cell receptor beta chain comes out of a study of graft-versus-host responses after intestinal transplantation. As for the study in general: All of the recipients had induction that used anti-thymocyte globulin, then tacrolimus and steroids for approximately 3 years. Study results and limitations: Within allografts, high graft-versus-host to host-versus-graft clonal ratios were seen among patients with graft-donor T cell macrochimerism.

This CDR3 comprises 11 residues. Sequencing was performed with immunoSEQ multiplex PCR; in TCRdb, only in-frame clones are kept and a portion is missing. The sample holds about 25,000 clones, 70% to 90% seen once. For this clone: Its antigen is undetermined.

This chain joins TRBV21-1 and TRBJ1-2; the table calls TRBD1, which could not be checked here. TRBV21-1 is flagged as a pseudogene. The receptor's source is a human patient who received an intestinal transplant, so some T cells may come from the graft donor. The sequencing here drew on PBMCs, taken more than 450 days after intestinal transplant. DNA for the CDR3: TGTGCCAGCCCGACGGCAGGGCGCTACACCTTC. It encodes CASPTAGRYTF.